The clone carrying this T cell receptor beta chain was seen only a few times. TCRbeta library construction was performed incorporating unique molecular identifiers. MiXCR was run by TCRdb on the PCR reads, yielding one entry per CDR3 protein. The sample records over 400,000 distinct CDR3 sequences, 43% being singletons. The data derive from a study of T-cell reconstitution after alpha-beta-depleted transplantation in children. The CDR3 length is 11 residues. V was trimmed by 5 bases and J by 6 bases, leaving 8 bases between them. Looked up from germline, CDR1 is SEHNR and CDR2 is FQNEAQ (reference sequence).

The V call is TRBV7-9, the J call TRBJ2-7; D remains unclear. The specimen was PBMCs, collected before TCRalphabeta/CD19-depleted stem cell transplant. The sequence derives from a girl aged 2 to 10 with aplastic anemia, due to receive a stem cell transplant. CDR3 protein: CASSRIGEQYF. CDR3 bases: TGTGCCAGCAGCCGAATTGGCGAGCAGTACTTC.